This T cell receptor (beta chain) was retrieved from a study of blood T cell repertoires in COVID-19. The overall study: Samples of COVID-19 (acute and convalescent) were obtained from the United States, Italy and Spain. T cells, B-cell-depleted T cells, or PBMCs provided the cDNA or gDNA that served as material.

This CDR3 has 14 amino acids. CDR1 is MNHNY, CDR2 SVGAGI, per germline (reference sequence). V lost 6 bases to trimming and J lost 6 bases; unmatched junction nucleotides: 10. In the original processing: Nucleated cell counts were estimated from reference gene primer amplification. Some clones are missing from TCRdb's copy, which holds only in-frame ones; the method was immunoSEQ multiplex PCR. V and J calls plus clone size are reproduced from that table; the DNA served to infer D and trimming. The sample yields just over 90,000 clones, roughly 90% seen once. The receptor's source is a woman aged 80 or over with acute or convalescent COVID-19. The source material was peripheral blood. This rearrangement joins TRBV6-6 to TRBJ1-2; TRBD1 aligns across 7 bases. In nucleotides, the CDR3 is TGTGCCAGCAGAAGAGACAGGGAAGGAAATGGCTACACCTTC. Encoded protein: CASRRDREGNGYTF.